These 14 T cell receptor beta chains were all obtained from the same sample, sequenced in a study of cytomegalovirus exposure and HLA in healthy donors. PCR was performed using 60 Vbeta and 13 Jbeta primers. Only in-frame clones appear in the TCRdb table, and some are missing; sequencing was by immunoSEQ multiplex PCR. The sample records about 160,000 clones, about four fifths being singletons. The sequenced material came from PBMCs. The receptors come from a man aged 30-40 years in good health and CMV-seronegative.

The chain carries TRBV29-1 and TRBJ2-1, with unresolved D. V lost 6 bases, J lost 1 base, and 7 bases lay in between. The CDR3 extends over 12 amino acids. CDR1 and CDR2 (germline): SQVTM, ANQGSEA. The CDR3 reads CSVYISYNEQFF. The CDR3 nucleotides read TGCAGCGTGTATATTTCCTACAATGAGCAGTTCTTC.

This clone was seen once. The chain uses TRBV6-5 and TRBJ2-7, with a weak D call TRBD1 (5 bases). The V end lost 5 bases, the J end lost 2 bases, and 10 bases lay between the germline ends. The V gene's germline CDR1 is MNHEY and CDR2 SVGAGI. The CDR3 has 13 residues. The chain's CDR3 is CASSPDRTYEQYF. Written as DNA, the CDR3 is TGTGCCAGCAGTCCTGACAGAACCTACGAGCAGTACTTC.

V usage is TRBV7-3 and J usage is TRBJ2-1; weak D call: TRBD2 (5 bases). Germline lookup yields CDR1 SGHTA and CDR2 FQGTGA. V lost 1 base and J lost 4, with 11 bases in between. The CDR3 consists of 15 residues. The DNA of the CDR3 is TGTGCCAGCAGCTTAAGTGGGAGCCCATACAATGAGCAGTTCTTC. Its protein is CASSLSGSPYNEQFF.

With respect to this clone: Other DNA sequences of this sample code for an identical CDR3. The chain couples TRBV9 to TRBJ2-3, with 7 bases lining up with TRBD2. This CDR3 region has 15 residues. Germline CDR1 and CDR2: SGDLS and YYNGEE. The V and J ends lost 0 bases and 2 bases, in that order; junction bases with no gene match: 3. The CDR3 loop reads CASSVGGTNTDTQYF. The CDR3 coding sequence is TGTGCCAGCAGCGTAGGTGGGACTAACACAGATACGCAGTATTTT.

This chain uses TRBV7-8 with TRBJ1-2; D ambiguous. The CDR3 extends over 12 amino acids. The V end was cut by 5 bases, the J end by 5 bases, with 9 bases between. From germline, CDR1 is SGHVS and CDR2 FQNEAQ. CDR3 residues: CASSHNLYGYTF. The CDR3 bases are TGTGCCAGCAGCCACAATTTGTATGGCTACACCTTC.

This rearrangement joins TRBV4-3 to TRBJ2-7, with 7 bases lining up with TRBD1. Unmatched junction bases numbered 16, after V lost 1 base and J lost 7 bases. Germline CDR1 LGHNA, CDR2 YSLEER. The CDR3 is made up of 17 amino acids. The CDR3 sequence: CASSQGGTRTGQNEQYF. CDR3 nucleotide sequence: TGCGCCAGCAGCCAAGGGGGCACCCGGACAGGCCAAAATGAGCAGTACTTC.

The rearrangement joins TRBV5-4 to TRBJ1-1, with TRBD1 matching over 7 bases. The CDR3 extends over 16 amino acids. Germline CDR1 is SGHNT and CDR2 is YYREEE (reference sequence). Germline trimming cut 2 bases from V and 0 bases from J; bases unmatched to any gene: 7. DNA for the CDR3: TGTGCCAGCAGCTTATACAGGGGTCAGATGAACACTGAAGCTTTCTTT. This translates into CASSLYRGQMNTEAFF.

V gene TRBV4-1 combines with J gene TRBJ2-7; D perhaps matches TRBD2 (6 bases). In germline, CDR1 is MGHRA, CDR2 YSYEKL. Trimming took 6 bases from V and 4 from J, leaving 28 bases between them. The CDR3 is 18 residues long. Here the CDR3 reads CASSQQGPKAGGTYEQYF. The CDR3 nucleotides are TGCGCCAGCAGTCAACAAGGGCCAAAAGCGGGCGGGACGTACGAGCAGTACTTC.

This clone was picked up a small number of times. The CDR3 loop reads CATSTSGGSTDTQYF. The CDR3 region has the DNA TGCGCCACCTCAACTAGCGGGGGAAGCACAGATACGCAGTATTTT. The genes are TRBV10-1 and TRBJ2-3; the match to TRBD2 covers 11 bases. Per the germline V gene, CDR1 is WNHNN and CDR2 is SYGVQD (reference sequence). V was clipped by 10 bases and J by 0 bases; unmatched bases: 6. The CDR3 loop spans 15 amino acids.

There are a few counts of this clone. The CDR3 DNA is TGTGCCAGCAGCTCCCTAGCGGTTGTACGCGAGCAGTACTTC. Its translation is CASSSLAVVREQYF. The chain joins TRBV7-8 to TRBJ2-7; 7 bases are a match to TRBD2. J was trimmed by 6 bases and V by 4 bases; bases with no gene match: 9. Germline V gives CDR1 SGHVS, CDR2 FQNEAQ. CDR3 length: 14 amino acids. Supplemented by reference TRBV7-8 and TRBJ2-7, the full variable domain reads GAGVSQSPRYKVAKRGQDVALRCDPISGHVSLFWYQQALGQGPEFLTYFQNEAQLDKSGLPSDRFFAERPEGSVSTLKIQRTQQEDSAVYLCASSSLAVVREQYFGPGTRLTVT.

The CDR3 DNA reads as TGTGCCAGCAGCCACGGGGTAAGGGAATTTTTAGATCAGTTCTTC. Translation gives CASSHGVREFLDQFF. J is TRBJ2-1 and V is TRBV11-3, with TRBD2 as a possible D gene (5 bases). Germline lookup yields CDR1 SGHNT and CDR2 YENEEA. The V gene lost 5 bases and the J gene lost 13 bases, with 24 bases spanning the gap. This CDR3 contains 15 residues.

This clone occurred a few times. The rearrangement uses TRBV28 and TRBJ2-5; TRBD2 agrees at 8 bases. The CDR3 is 16 residues long. V trimming: 3 bases; J trimming: 0 bases; junction bases outside the gene matches: 6. Germline V CDR1 and CDR2: MDHEN, SYDVKM. In nucleotides, the CDR3 is TGTGCCAGCAGTTTGGGGGGCGGGGGGTACCAAGAGACCCAGTACTTC. Translation gives CASSLGGGGYQETQYF. The full variable domain, completed using reference TRBV28 and TRBJ2-5, is DVKVTQSSRYLVKRTGEKVFLECVQDMDHENMFWYRQDPGLGLRLIYFSYDVKMKEKGDIPEGYSVSREKKERFSLILESASTNQTSMYLCASSLGGGGYQETQYFGPGTRLLVL.

The chain is built from TRBV7-8 and TRBJ2-1; D unclear. The V gene's germline CDR1 is SGHVS and CDR2 FQNEAQ. The length of the CDR3 is 13 residues. V was trimmed by 4 bases and J by 8 bases, leaving 12 bases between them. This chain's CDR3 is CASSSGNWDEQFF. The CDR3 DNA reads as TGTGCCAGCAGCTCAGGAAACTGGGATGAGCAGTTCTTC.

The gene calls are TRBV19 and TRBJ2-2; D is possibly TRBD1 (6 bases). The germline gives CDR1 LNHDA, CDR2 SQIVND (reference sequence). This CDR3 spans 14 amino acids. The V and J ends lost 9 bases and 5 bases respectively, with 16 bases between them. The CDR3 DNA is TGTGCCAGCTTGGACAGACTGGGTACCGGGGAGCTGTTTTTT. This gives the protein CASLDRLGTGELFF.